The sequence of this T cell receptor (beta chain) was determined in a study of shared clonotypes between healthy human individuals. As concerns this clone: Antigen unknown.

Original processing notes: Junction-only immunoSEQ data arrived without quality scores, meaning filtering differed. Sequencing was performed with immunoSEQ multiplex PCR; in TCRdb, only in-frame clones are kept and a portion is missing. That table is the source of V, J and clone size, and D and trimming were worked out from the DNA. Of 2.5 million or so clones in the sample, more than 90% were seen once. A split of CD4+ cells into CD45RA+ naive and CD45RA-negative memory subsets was performed. General study points: All-four-donor shared clonotypes had higher generation probabilities than non-shared clonotypes did.

J was trimmed by 3 bases and V by 7 bases; bases with no gene match: 13. Germline V gene data show CDR1 as MNHEY and CDR2 as SMNVEV (reference sequence). The CDR3 is 17 residues long. The sequence was obtained from a man aged 18 to 29 in good health. The chain couples TRBV27 to TRBJ2-3; 10 positions agree with TRBD1. Specimen: naive CD4+ T cells sorted from blood. The subset here: CD45RA+ positively selected. The DNA of the CDR3 is TGTGCCAGCAAACTAATAACCGGGACAGGGGTTACAGATACGCAGTATTTT. Protein: CASKLITGTGVTDTQYF.